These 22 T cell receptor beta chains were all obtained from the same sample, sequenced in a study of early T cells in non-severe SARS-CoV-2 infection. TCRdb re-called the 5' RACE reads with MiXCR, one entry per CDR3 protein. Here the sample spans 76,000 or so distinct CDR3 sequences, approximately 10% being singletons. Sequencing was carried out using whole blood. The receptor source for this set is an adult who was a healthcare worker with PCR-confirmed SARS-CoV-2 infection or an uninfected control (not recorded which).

The CDR3 loop reads CASSLVRINTGELFF. DNA for the CDR3: TGCGCCAGCAGCTTGGTACGGATTAACACCGGGGAGCTGTTTTTT. The chain couples TRBV5-1 to TRBJ2-2; no definite D call. Trimming removed 0 bases from V and 2 bases from J, with 8 bases in between. Germline V lookup: CDR1 SGHRS, CDR2 YFSETQ. This CDR3 is 15 amino acids long. Full variable domain (rest looked up from reference TRBV5-1 and TRBJ2-2): KAGVTQTPRYLIKTRGQQVTLSCSPISGHRSVSWYQQTPGQGLQFLFEYFSETQRNKGNFPGRFSGRQFSNSRSEMNVSTLELGDSALYLCASSLVRINTGELFFGEGSRLTVL.

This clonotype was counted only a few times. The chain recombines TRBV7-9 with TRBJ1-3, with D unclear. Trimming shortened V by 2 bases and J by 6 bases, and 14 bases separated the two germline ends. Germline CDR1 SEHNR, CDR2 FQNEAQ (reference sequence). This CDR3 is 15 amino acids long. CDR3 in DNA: TGTGCCAGCAGCTTATTTGGGGTTCTGGAAAACACCATATATTTT. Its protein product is CASSLFGVLENTIYF.

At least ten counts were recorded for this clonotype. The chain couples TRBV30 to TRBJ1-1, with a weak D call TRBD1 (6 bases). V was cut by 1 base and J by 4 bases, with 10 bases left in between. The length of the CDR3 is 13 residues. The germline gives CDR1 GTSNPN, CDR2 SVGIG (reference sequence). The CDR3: CAWSGRGVTEAFF. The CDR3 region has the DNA TGTGCCTGGAGTGGCAGGGGTGTCACTGAAGCTTTCTTT.

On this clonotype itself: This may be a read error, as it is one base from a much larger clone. CDR3 residues: CASSKSRGGSIDEQFF. CDR3 in DNA: TGTGCCAGTAGTAAGTCACGGGGGGGCAGCATCGATGAGCAGTTCTTC. The J gene is TRBJ2-1, the V gene TRBV19; TRBD2 matches at 8 bases. The J segment lost 8 bases and the V segment lost 4 bases, leaving 13 bases of the junction unmatched. There are 16 residues in the CDR3. Germline V lookup: CDR1 LNHDA, CDR2 SQIVND (reference sequence).

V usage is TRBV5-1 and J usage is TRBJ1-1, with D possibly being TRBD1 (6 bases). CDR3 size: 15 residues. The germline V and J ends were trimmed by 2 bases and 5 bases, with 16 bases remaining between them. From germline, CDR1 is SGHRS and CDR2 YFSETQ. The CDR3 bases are TGCGCCAGCAGCTTAACAGGGTCTCCTGGAACTGAAGCTTTCTTT. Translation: CASSLTGSPGTEAFF.

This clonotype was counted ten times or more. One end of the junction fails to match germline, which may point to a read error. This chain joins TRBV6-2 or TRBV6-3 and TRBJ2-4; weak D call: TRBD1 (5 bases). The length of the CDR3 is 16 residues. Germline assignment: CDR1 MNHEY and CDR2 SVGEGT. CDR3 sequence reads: CASSYLGGGANNIQYF. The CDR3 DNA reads TGTGCCAGCAGTTATTTGGGCGGTGGGGCCAACAACATTCAGTACTTC.

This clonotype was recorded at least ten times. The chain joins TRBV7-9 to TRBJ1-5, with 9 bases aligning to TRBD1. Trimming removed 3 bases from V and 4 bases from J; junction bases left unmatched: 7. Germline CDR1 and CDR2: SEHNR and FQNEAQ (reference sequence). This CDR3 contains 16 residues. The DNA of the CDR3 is TGTGCCAGCAGCTTGCTAGGGACAGGGAAAAATCAGCCCCAGCATTTT. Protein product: CASSLLGTGKNQPQHF.

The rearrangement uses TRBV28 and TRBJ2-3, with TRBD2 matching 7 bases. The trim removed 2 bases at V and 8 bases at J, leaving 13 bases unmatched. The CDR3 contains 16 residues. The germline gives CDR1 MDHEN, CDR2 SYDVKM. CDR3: CASSLEASGLRGTQYF. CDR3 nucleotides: TGTGCCAGCAGTTTAGAGGCTAGCGGCCTTCGAGGTACGCAGTATTTT.

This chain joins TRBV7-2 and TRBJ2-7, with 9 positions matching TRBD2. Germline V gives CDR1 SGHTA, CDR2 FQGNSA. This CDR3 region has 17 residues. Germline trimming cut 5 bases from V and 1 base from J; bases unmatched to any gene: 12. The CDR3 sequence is CASSPDAGTSTSYEQYF. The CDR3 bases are TGTGCCAGCAGCCCAGACGCGGGGACTAGCACATCCTACGAGCAGTACTTC.

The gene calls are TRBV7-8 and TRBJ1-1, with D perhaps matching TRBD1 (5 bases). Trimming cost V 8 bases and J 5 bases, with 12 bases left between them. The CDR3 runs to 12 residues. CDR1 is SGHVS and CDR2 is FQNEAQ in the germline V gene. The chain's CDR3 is CASVRVGTEAFF. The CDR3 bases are TGTGCCAGCGTCAGGGTGGGGACTGAAGCTTTCTTT.

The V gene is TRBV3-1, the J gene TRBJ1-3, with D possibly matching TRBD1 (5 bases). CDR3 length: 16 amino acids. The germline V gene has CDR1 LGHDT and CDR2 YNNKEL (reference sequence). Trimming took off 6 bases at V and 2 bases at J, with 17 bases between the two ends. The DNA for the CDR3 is TGTGCCAGCAGTCCCCCTACGGGGCTGGCTGGAAACACCATATATTTT. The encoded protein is CASSPPTGLAGNTIYF.

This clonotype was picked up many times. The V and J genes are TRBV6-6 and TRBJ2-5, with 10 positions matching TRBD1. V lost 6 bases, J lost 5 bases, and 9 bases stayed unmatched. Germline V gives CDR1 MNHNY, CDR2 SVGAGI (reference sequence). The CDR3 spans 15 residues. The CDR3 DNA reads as TGTGCCAGCAGATATGGACAGGGGGACAGCGAGACCCAGTACTTC. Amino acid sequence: CASRYGQGDSETQYF.

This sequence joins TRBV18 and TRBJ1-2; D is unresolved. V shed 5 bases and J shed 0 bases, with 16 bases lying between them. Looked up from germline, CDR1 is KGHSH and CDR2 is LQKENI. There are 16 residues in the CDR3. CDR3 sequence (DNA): TGTGCCAGCTCAGCGGGCGTGGGCCCAGCTAACTATGGCTACACCTTC. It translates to CASSAGVGPANYGYTF. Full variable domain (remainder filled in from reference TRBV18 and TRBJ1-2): NAGVMQNPRHLVRRRGQEARLRCSPMKGHSHVYWYRQLPEEGLKFMVYLQKENIIDESGMPKERFSAEFPKEGPSILRIQQVVRGDSAAYFCASSAGVGPANYGYTFGSGTRLTVV.

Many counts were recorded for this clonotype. The CDR3 DNA reads as TGTGCCAGCAGCTTTCAGGGGACTAGCACAGATACGCAGTATTTT. Translating it yields CASSFQGTSTDTQYF. This chain links TRBV7-9 with TRBJ2-3; either TRBD1 or TRBD2 may supply D (6 bases each). This CDR3 has 15 residues. V gave up 3 bases and J gave up 0 bases, with 10 bases separating them. Looked up from germline, CDR1 is SEHNR and CDR2 is FQNEAQ (reference sequence).

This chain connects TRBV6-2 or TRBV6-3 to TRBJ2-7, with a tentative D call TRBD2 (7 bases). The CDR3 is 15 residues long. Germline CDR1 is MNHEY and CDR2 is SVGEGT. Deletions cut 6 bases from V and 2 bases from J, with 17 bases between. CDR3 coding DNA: TGTGCCAGCAGCCTCTCCGGGCGGGGGCCCTACGAGCAGTACTTC. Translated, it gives CASSLSGRGPYEQYF.

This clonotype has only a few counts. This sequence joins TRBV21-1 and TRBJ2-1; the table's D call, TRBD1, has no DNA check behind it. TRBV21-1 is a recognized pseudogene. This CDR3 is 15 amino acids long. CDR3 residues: CASSWRGASYNEQFF. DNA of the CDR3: TGTGCCAGCAGCTGGCGGGGGGCCTCCTACAATGAGCAGTTCTTC.

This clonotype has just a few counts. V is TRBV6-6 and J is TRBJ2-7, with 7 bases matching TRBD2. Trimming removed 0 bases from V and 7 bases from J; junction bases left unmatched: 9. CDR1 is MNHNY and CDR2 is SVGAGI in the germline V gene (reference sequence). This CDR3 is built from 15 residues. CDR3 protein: CASSYSATGGVEQYF. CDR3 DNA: TGTGCCAGCAGTTACTCGGCGACGGGGGGAGTAGAGCAGTACTTC.

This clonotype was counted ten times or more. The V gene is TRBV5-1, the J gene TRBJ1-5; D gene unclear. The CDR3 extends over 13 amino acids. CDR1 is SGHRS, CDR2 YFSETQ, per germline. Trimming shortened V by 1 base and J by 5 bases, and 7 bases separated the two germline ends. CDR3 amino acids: CASSLRQDQPQHF. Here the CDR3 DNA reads TGCGCCAGCAGCTTGCGGCAAGATCAGCCCCAGCATTTT. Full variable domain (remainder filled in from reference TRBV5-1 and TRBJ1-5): KAGVTQTPRYLIKTRGQQVTLSCSPISGHRSVSWYQQTPGQGLQFLFEYFSETQRNKGNFPGRFSGRQFSNSRSEMNVSTLELGDSALYLCASSLRQDQPQHFGDGTRLSIL.

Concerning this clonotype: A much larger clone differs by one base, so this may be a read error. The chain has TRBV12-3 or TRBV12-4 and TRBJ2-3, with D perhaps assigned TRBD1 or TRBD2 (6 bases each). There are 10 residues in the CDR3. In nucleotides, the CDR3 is TGTGCCACGAGGGGGGATACGCCGTATTTT. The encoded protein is CATRGDTPYF.

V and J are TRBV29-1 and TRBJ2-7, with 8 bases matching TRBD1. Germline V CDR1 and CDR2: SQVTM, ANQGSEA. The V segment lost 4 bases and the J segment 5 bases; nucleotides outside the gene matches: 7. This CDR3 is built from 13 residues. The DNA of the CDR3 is TGCAGCGTTGTGACAGGGGTGAGGAACGAGCAGTACTTC. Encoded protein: CSVVTGVRNEQYF.

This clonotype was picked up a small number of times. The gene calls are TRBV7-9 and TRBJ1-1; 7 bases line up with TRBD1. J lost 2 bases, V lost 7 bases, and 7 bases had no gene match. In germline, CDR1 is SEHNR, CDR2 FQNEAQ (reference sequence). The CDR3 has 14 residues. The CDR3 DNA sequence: TGTGCCAGCACCCTCGGACAGGCCAACACTGAAGCTTTCTTT. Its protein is CASTLGQANTEAFF.

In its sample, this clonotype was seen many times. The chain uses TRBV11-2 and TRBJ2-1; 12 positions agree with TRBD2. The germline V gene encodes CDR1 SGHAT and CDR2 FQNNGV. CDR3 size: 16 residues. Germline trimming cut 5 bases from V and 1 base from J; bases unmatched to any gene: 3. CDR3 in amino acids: CASSVGLAGSYNEQFF. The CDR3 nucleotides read TGTGCCAGCAGCGTCGGACTAGCGGGGTCCTACAATGAGCAGTTCTTC.